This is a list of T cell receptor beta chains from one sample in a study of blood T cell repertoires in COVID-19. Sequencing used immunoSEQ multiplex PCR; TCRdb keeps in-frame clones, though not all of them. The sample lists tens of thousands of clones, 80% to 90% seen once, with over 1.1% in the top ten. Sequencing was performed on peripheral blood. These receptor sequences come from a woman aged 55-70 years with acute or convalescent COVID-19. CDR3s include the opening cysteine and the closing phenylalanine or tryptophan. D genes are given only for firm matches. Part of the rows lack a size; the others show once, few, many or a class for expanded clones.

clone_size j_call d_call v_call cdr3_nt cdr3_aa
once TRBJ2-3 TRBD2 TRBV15 TGTGCCACCAGCAGAGGGAAACTCGCTAGCGGGAGGTCTACAGATACGCAGTATTTT CATSRGKLASGRSTDTQYF
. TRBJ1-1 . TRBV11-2 TGTGCCAGCAGCTTACGGTGGGAGGGGCGCTCTTTCTTT CASSLRWEGRSFF
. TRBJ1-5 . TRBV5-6 TGTGCCAGCAGCTGGGCCGGGACACCGAATCAGCCCCAGCATTTT CASSWAGTPNQPQHF
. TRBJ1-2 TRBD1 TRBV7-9 TGTGCCAGCAGCTCGACAGGGAACTATGGCTACACCTTC CASSSTGNYGYTF
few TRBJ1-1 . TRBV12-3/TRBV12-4 TGTGCCAGCAGCTCTTCCTCGGACAGACAAGCTTTCTTT CASSSSSDRQAFF
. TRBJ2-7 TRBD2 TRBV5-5 TGTGCCAGCAGCTTGGGAGCGGGAGGTGGAGGCGAGCAGTACTTC CASSLGAGGGGEQYF
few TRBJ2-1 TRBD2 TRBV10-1 TGCGCCAGCAGTGTCGGGACTAGCGGGAGGCAGGGGAATGAGCAGTTCTTC CASSVGTSGRQGNEQFF
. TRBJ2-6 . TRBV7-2 TGTGCCAGCAGCTTAGGGGTAGGGGTGGTCTCTGGGGCCAACGTCCTGACTTTC CASSLGVGVVSGANVLTF
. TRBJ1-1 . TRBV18 TGTGCCAGCTCACCAGAAATTTCTGGGGGGAGTGGGAGCACTGAAGCTTTCTTT CASSPEISGGSGSTEAFF
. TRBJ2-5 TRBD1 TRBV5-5 TGTGCCAGCAGCTCACTGGGACAGGGAACGGGGACCCAGTACTTC CASSSLGQGTGTQYF
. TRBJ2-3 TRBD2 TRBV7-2 TGTGCCAGCAGCCTTAGCGGGGGTAACACAGATACGCAGTATTTT CASSLSGGNTDTQYF
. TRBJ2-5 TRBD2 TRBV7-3 TGTGCCAGCAGCCCCGTTGGGCTAGCGGGGAACCAAGAGACCCAGTACTTC CASSPVGLAGNQETQYF
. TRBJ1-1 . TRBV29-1 TGCAGCGTTGAGGGGGGGTGGAACACTGAAGCTTTCTTT CSVEGGWNTEAFF
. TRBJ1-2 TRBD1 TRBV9 TGTGCCAGCAGCGGGACCGGGACAGGGGCTTGGGACTATGGCTACACCTTC CASSGTGTGAWDYGYTF
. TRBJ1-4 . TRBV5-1 TGCGCCAGCAGCTCCGTCCCCGGGGGAAGCGGAGAAAAACTGTTTTTT CASSSVPGGSGEKLFF
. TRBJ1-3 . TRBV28 TGTGCCAGCAGTTTCCCTACAGGCTCTGGAAACACCATATATTTT CASSFPTGSGNTIYF
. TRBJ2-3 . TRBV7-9 TGTGCCAGCAGCTTATTTCGTGGCGGGTCCACAGATACGCAGTATTTT CASSLFRGGSTDTQYF
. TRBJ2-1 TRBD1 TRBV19 TGTGCCAGCAAGGACAGGGACGGCAATGAGCAGTTCTTC CASKDRDGNEQFF
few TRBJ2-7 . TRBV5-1 TGCGCCAGCAGCTTGGGAGGAGGCTACGAGCAGTACTTC CASSLGGGYEQYF
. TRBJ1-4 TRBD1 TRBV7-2 TGTGCCAGCAGCTTACATGGGACAGACCCTATGCAGTTTTTT CASSLHGTDPMQFF
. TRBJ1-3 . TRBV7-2 TGTGCCAGCAGCTCAAACAGGGTTACCGGAAACACCATATATTTT CASSSNRVTGNTIYF
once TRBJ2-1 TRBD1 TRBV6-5 TGTGCCAGCAGGTACCCGCCCGGGACAGAGTTCTTC CASRYPPGTEFF
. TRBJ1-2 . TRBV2 TGTGCCAGCAGTGAAGCGCACAGGGCTAGCTATGGCTACACCTTC CASSEAHRASYGYTF
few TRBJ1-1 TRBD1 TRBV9 TGTGCCAGCAGCGCCGGGACAGGGGGTATCGCTGAAGCTTTCTTT CASSAGTGGIAEAFF
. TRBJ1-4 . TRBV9 TGTGCCAGCAGCGTAGGTCAGGGACACACTAATGAAAAACTGTTTTTT CASSVGQGHTNEKLFF
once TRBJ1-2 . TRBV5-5 TGTGCCAGCAACCAAGCAGCGTCTAACTATGGCTACACCTTC CASNQAASNYGYTF
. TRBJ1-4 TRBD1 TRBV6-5 TGTGCCAGCAGAAGGGGGACAGATGAAAAACTGTTTTTT CASRRGTDEKLFF
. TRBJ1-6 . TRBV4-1 TGCGCCAGCAGCCAAGATTTAGCCCCGAGCTCCTATAATTCACCCCTCCACTTT CASSQDLAPSSYNSPLHF
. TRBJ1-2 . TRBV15 TGTGCCACCAGCAGAGATCTCCCCTCGGAGGACTACACCTTC CATSRDLPSEDYTF
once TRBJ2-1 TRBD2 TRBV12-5 TGTGCTAGTGGTTTGGTACTAGCGGGGGCTGGGCAGGGTGAGCAGTTCTTC CASGLVLAGAGQGEQFF
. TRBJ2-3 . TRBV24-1 TGTGCCACCGATTCCGGAGATACGCAGTATTTT CATDSGDTQYF
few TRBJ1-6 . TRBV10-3 TGTGCCATCAGTGATCTGGGAGGAGGCCATAATTCACCCCTCCACTTT CAISDLGGGHNSPLHF
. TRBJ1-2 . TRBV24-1 TGTGCCACCAGTGAGCGGGACTATGGCTACACCTTC CATSERDYGYTF
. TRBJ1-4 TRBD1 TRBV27 TGTGCCAGCAGTCGCGGACAGGGGCCAACTAATGAAAAACTGTTTTTT CASSRGQGPTNEKLFF
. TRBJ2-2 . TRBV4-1 TGCGCCAGCAGCCAAGGCAGGGACACCGGGGAGCTGTTTTTT CASSQGRDTGELFF